The 20 T cell receptor beta chains below were found in one sample sequenced in a study of identical twins. TCRdb recomputed calls from the 5' RACE reads with MiXCR, one row per CDR3 protein. The sample lists some 630,000 distinct CDR3 sequences; roughly 6.6% were seen once. These same data were also listed under a study on yellow fever vaccine responses in identical twins.

Sequencing was done on a sample of PBMCs. These receptors originate from a woman between 18 and 29 years old in good health.

This chain joins TRBV7-8 and TRBJ2-1; 7 bases line up with TRBD2. The germline V gene has CDR1 SGHVS and CDR2 FQNEAQ. This CDR3 is built from 17 residues. J gave up 1 base and V 1 base, and 7 bases lay outside the gene matches. CDR3 bases: TGTGCCAGCAGCTTAGGGTCCCTAGCGGAATCCTACAATGAGCAGTTCTTC. Translating gives CASSLGSLAESYNEQFF.

This clonotype came up many times. This sequence joins TRBV29-1 and TRBJ1-1; D perhaps matches TRBD1 (5 bases). The CDR3 totals 14 residues. Trimming took off 8 bases at V and 1 base at J, with 17 bases between the two ends. Germline V gene lookup returns CDR1 SQVTM and CDR2 ANQGSEA. CDR3 bases: TGCAGCTTTTTTAGTGGGGCCACGAACACTGAAGCTTTCTTT. It encodes CSFFSGATNTEAFF.

This clonotype was detected only a few times. The gene calls are TRBV28 and TRBJ2-3; 12 positions match TRBD2. The trim removed 4 bases at V and 9 bases at J, leaving 14 bases unmatched. This CDR3 is built from 17 residues. Germline CDR1 reads MDHEN; CDR2 reads SYDVKM. The CDR3 loop reads CASSSSPLAGGPRTQYF. The CDR3 nucleotides read TGTGCCAGCAGTTCCTCCCCCCTAGCGGGGGGGCCGAGAACGCAGTATTTT.

This clonotype occurred many times. The chain carries TRBV29-1 and TRBJ2-3, with TRBD2 matching 9 bases. The CDR3 covers 15 residues. The germline V gene encodes CDR1 SQVTM and CDR2 ANQGSEA. The V segment lost 4 bases and the J segment 0 bases; nucleotides outside the gene matches: 5. CDR3 sequence (DNA): TGCAGCGTTGCGAGTAGCGGGGGTAGCACAGATACGCAGTATTTT. It specifies CSVASSGGSTDTQYF.

This clonotype was detected many times. V is TRBV12-3 or TRBV12-4 and J is TRBJ1-1; D is possibly TRBD1 (5 bases). The CDR3 totals 16 residues. Trimming removed 6 bases at V and 1 base at J, with 18 bases between. The CDR3 sequence is CASSPLWGRKNTEAFF. CDR3 in DNA: TGTGCCAGCAGCCCACTTTGGGGGAGAAAGAACACTGAAGCTTTCTTT.

Only a few counts were recorded for this clonotype. The chain uses TRBV6-1 and TRBJ2-7, with 7 bases identical to TRBD2. CDR3 length: 15 residues. V was pared by 4 bases and J by 2 bases, with 8 bases of the junction left unmatched. Germline CDR1 and CDR2: MNHNS and SASEGT. The CDR3 sequence is CASSATWGGPYEQYV. The DNA of the CDR3 is TGTGCCAGCAGTGCAACCTGGGGGGGACCCTACGAGCAGTACGTC.

The chain is built from TRBV12-3 or TRBV12-4 and TRBJ2-7; maybe TRBD2 (6 bases). V was shortened by 5 bases and J by 5 bases, with 16 bases between the two germline ends. The CDR3 totals 14 residues. The DNA for the CDR3 is TGTGCCAGCAGTCCGACCGGGAGCATCCACGAGCAGTACTTC. Protein: CASSPTGSIHEQYF.

This clonotype showed up just a few times. The gene calls are TRBV7-8 and TRBJ2-7; D is possibly TRBD1 or TRBD2 (6 bases each). V was trimmed by 1 base and J by 6 bases, leaving 22 bases between them. The CDR3 consists of 17 residues. The germline V gene encodes CDR1 SGHVS and CDR2 FQNEAQ. The chain's CDR3 is CASSLGGVRGPPGEQYF. DNA for the CDR3: TGTGCCAGCAGCTTAGGGGGGGTCAGGGGTCCACCCGGCGAGCAGTACTTC.

This clonotype was recorded a few times. This chain's CDR3 is CASGTGPTDTQYF. CDR3 nucleotides: TGTGCCAGCGGGACAGGGCCCACAGATACGCAGTATTTT. The genes are TRBV28 and TRBJ2-3, with TRBD1 matching 9 bases. This CDR3 has 13 amino acids. The J segment lost 2 bases and the V segment lost 8 bases, leaving 2 bases of the junction unmatched. Germline CDR1 MDHEN, CDR2 SYDVKM.

The chain carries TRBV5-1 and TRBJ2-5; D is unclear. Germline lookup yields CDR1 SGHRS and CDR2 YFSETQ. This CDR3 region has 14 residues. V was pared by 2 bases and J by 0 bases, with 8 bases between. Here the CDR3 DNA reads TGCGCCAGCAGCTTATCCACAAACCAAGAGACCCAGTACTTC. This encodes CASSLSTNQETQYF.

The sample holds a few counts of this clonotype. The chain couples TRBV28 to TRBJ2-3; 8 bases line up with TRBD2. The CDR3 length is 14 residues. The junction had 2 bases not matched to a gene; V was cut back by 5 bases and J by 1 base. Germline V gene lookup returns CDR1 MDHEN and CDR2 SYDVKM. CDR3 nucleotides: TGTGCCAGCAGTAATAGCGGGGGCACAGATACGCAGTATTTT. This translates into CASSNSGGTDTQYF.

This clonotype appeared a few times. The rearrangement uses TRBV19 and TRBJ2-2; a possible D gene is TRBD1 (6 bases). V lost 10 bases to trimming and J lost 0 bases, with 15 bases between them. The CDR3 consists of 15 residues. In germline, CDR1 is LNHDA, CDR2 SQIVND (reference sequence). For the CDR3, the DNA is TGTGCCACCGCCCCCGGGACAACGAACACCGGGGAGCTGTTTTTT. Amino acid sequence: CATAPGTTNTGELFF.

At least ten counts were recorded for this clonotype. The genes are TRBV15 and TRBJ2-5, with a weak D call TRBD2 (6 bases). The length of the CDR3 is 14 residues. Germline V gene lookup returns CDR1 LNHNV and CDR2 YYDKDF (reference sequence). The V end lost 1 base, the J end lost 9 bases, and 15 bases lay between the germline ends. The CDR3 DNA reads TGTGCCACCAGCAGAGTTAGCGGCGGCGGGGCCCAGTACTTC. Translating gives CATSRVSGGGAQYF.

This clonotype was recorded at least ten times. The gene calls are TRBV7-8 and TRBJ2-2, with a weak D call TRBD1 (7 bases). Per the germline V gene, CDR1 is SGHVS and CDR2 is FQNEAQ. Trimming stripped 5 bases from V and 2 bases from J, with 18 bases between. The CDR3 totals 17 residues. The CDR3 DNA reads TGTGCCAGCAGCCCAAGGGGGCGGGGAATAAACACCGGGGAGCTGTTTTTT. It is translated as CASSPRGRGINTGELFF.

The gene calls are TRBV7-2 and TRBJ2-2; D could derive from TRBD1 or TRBD2 (5 bases each). CDR3 length equals 16 residues. Deletions cut 3 bases from V and 2 bases from J, with 13 bases between. Per germline, CDR1 SGHTA and CDR2 FQGNSA. CDR3 in amino acids: CASSFLPGPNTGELFF. The DNA of the CDR3 is TGTGCCAGCAGCTTTTTACCGGGACCAAACACCGGGGAGCTGTTTTTT.

There are a few counts of this clonotype. The chain joins TRBV18 to TRBJ2-3; 8 nucleotides line up with TRBD1. The germline V gene has CDR1 KGHSH and CDR2 LQKENI. V dropped 3 bases and J dropped 1; count of bases not matched to a gene: 9. CDR3 size: 17 residues. The CDR3 loop is CASSPIGQGYGTDTQYF. The CDR3 coding sequence is TGTGCCAGCTCACCGATAGGACAGGGATATGGCACAGATACGCAGTATTTT.

This clonotype appeared many times. The chain recombines TRBV5-6 with TRBJ1-1; weak D call: TRBD1 (5 bases). Germline-derived CDR1 and CDR2 are SGHDT and YYEEEE. Trimming cost V 0 bases and J 7 bases, with 10 bases left between them. This CDR3 comprises 13 residues. The DNA of the CDR3 is TGTGCCAGCAGCTTGGGGGCAGGGCTTGAAGCTTTCTTT. This translates into CASSLGAGLEAFF.

In its sample, this clonotype was seen many times. The V call is TRBV28, the J call TRBJ1-1; D uncertain. This CDR3 contains 13 residues. The germline V gene has CDR1 MDHEN and CDR2 SYDVKM. The V end was cut by 3 bases, the J end by 3 bases, with 8 bases between. CDR3 DNA: TGTGCCAGCAGTTTTTTTGGTGACACTGAAGCTTTCTTT. As protein: CASSFFGDTEAFF.

This clonotype was observed a few times. The rearrangement joins TRBV7-2 to TRBJ2-1; D is unresolved. This CDR3 has 11 residues. The ends were cut back, 5 bases at V and 13 bases at J, with 12 bases in the middle. Germline-derived CDR1 and CDR2 are SGHTA and FQGNSA. The CDR3 DNA reads TGTGCCAGCAGCACTTGGACGGGCCAGTTCTTC. Amino acids: CASSTWTGQFF.

The chain carries TRBV4-2 and TRBJ2-2, with D tentatively TRBD2 (6 bases). V was shortened by 4 bases and J by 4 bases, with 16 bases between the two germline ends. From germline, CDR1 is LGHNA and CDR2 YNFKEQ. The CDR3 is made up of 16 amino acids. CDR3 bases: TGTGCCAGCAGCCCCGGGCTAGCGCTAATCACCGGGGAGCTGTTTTTT. As protein: CASSPGLALITGELFF.